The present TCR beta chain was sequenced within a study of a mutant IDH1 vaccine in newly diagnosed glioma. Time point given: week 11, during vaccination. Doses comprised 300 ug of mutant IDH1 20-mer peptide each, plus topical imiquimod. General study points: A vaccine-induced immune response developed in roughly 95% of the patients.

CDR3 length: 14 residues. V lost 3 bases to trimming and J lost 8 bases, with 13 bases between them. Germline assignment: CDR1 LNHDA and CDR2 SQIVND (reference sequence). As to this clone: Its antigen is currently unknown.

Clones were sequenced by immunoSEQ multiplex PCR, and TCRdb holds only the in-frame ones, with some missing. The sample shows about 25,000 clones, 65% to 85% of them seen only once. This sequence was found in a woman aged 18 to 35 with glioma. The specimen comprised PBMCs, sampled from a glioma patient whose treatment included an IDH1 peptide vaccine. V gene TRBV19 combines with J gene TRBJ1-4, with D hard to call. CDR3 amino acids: CASSIRRDGEKLFF. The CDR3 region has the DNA TGTGCCAGTAGTATCAGAAGAGATGGCGAAAAACTGTTTTTT.